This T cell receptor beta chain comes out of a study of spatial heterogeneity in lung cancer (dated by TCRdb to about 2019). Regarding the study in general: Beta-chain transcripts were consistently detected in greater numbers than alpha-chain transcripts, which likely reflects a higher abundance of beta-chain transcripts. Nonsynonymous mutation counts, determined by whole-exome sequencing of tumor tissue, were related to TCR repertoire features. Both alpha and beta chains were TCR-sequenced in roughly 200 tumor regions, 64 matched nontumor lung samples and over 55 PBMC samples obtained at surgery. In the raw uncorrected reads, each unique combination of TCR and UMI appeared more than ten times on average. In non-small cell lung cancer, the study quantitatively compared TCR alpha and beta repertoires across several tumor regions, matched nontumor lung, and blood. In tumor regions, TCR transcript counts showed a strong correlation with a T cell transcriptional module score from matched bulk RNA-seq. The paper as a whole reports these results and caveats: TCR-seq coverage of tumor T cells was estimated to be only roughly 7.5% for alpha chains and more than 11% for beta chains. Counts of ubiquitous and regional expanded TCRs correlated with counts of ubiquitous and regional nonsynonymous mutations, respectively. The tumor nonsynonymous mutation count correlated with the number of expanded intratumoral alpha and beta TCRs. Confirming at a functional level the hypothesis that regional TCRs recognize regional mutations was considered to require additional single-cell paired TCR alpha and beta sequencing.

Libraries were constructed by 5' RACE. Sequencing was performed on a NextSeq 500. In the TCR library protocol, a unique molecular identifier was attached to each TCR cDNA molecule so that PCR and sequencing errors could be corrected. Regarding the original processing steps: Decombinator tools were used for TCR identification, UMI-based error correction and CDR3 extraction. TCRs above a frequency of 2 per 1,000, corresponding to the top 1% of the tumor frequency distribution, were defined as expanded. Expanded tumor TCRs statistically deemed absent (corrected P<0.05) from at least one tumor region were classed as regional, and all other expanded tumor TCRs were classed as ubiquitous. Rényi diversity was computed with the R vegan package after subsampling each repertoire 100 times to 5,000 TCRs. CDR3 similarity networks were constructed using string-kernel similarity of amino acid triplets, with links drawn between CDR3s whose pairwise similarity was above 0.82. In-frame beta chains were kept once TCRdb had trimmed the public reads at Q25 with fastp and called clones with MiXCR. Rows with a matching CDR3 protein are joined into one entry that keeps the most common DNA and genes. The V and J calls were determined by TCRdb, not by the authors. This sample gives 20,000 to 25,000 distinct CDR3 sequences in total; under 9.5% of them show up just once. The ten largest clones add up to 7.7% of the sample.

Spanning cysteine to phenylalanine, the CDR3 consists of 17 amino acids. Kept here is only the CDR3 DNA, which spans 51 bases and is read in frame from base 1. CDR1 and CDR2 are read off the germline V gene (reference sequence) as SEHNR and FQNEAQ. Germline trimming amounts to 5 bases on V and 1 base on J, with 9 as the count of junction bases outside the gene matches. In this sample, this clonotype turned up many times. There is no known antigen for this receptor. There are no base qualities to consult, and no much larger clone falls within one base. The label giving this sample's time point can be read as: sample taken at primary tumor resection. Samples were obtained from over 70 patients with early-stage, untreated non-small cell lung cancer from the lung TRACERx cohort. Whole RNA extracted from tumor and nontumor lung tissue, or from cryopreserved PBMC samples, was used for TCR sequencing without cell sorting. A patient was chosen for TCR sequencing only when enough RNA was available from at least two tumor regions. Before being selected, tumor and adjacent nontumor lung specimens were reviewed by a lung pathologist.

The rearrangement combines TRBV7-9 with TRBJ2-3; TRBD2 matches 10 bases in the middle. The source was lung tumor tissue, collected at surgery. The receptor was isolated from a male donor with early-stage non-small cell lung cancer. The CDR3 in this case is CASSLIAGGPRTDTQYF. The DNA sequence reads TGTGCCAGCAGCCTAATAGCGGGGGGTCCCCGCACAGATACGCAGTATTTT.